The TCR beta chain described here comes from a study of OX40 agonist ivuxolimab in advanced cancers. Trimming took 4 bases from V and 6 from J; bases not matched to a gene: 2. CDR1 and CDR2 from the germline V gene are LNHDA and SQIVND (reference sequence). This CDR3 is 14 amino acids long. Method: immunoSEQ multiplex PCR; TCRdb's copy keeps in-frame clones and lacks some. This sample yields some 77,000 clones, of which about 90% are seen a single time; 1.5% to 2% belongs to the top ten. The chain couples TRBV19 to TRBJ1-6, with TRBD1 identical over 8 bases. This clonotype originated in an adult with an advanced solid tumor such as melanoma, head and neck, liver or kidney cancer. Sequenced here: CD4+ or CD8+ T cells sorted from blood, sampled in a trial of the OX40 agonist ivuxolimab. The CDR3 region has the DNA TGTGCCAGTAGTAGACAGGGGAGTAATTCACCCCTCCACTTT. The encoded protein is CASSRQGSNSPLHF.